This TCR beta chain was recorded in a study of sequential checkpoint blockade in melanoma. At the level of the study: Randomization was 1:1 between first-line nivolumab→ipilimumab and ipilimumab→nivolumab. TCRβ was sequenced from DNA of under 100 pretreatment tumors. Around 21 patients had tumor biopsies before treatment and at week 13. General study findings and limits: Tumor T-cell fraction and clonality correlated with PD-L1 and CD8+ counts.

Treatment denoted: randomized to nivolumab then ipilimumab (arm A) or the reverse (arm B). The CDR3 loop spans 13 amino acids. Trimming cost V 2 bases and J 7 bases, with 11 bases left between them. The germline V gene has CDR1 MNHGY and CDR2 SAAAGT. The protocol was immunoSEQ multiplex PCR, while the TCRdb copy is restricted to in-frame clones and leaves out a portion. The top ten clones hold about 14% of a sample with 8,000 to 10,000 clones, more than 20% of them seen once. This clone was counted between two and nine times. The target antigen is unknown. This material consisted of tumor tissue (inferred from file names), taken from a patient given nivolumab and ipilimumab in sequence. V usage is TRBV6-8 and J usage is TRBJ1-2; D is perhaps TRBD1 (6 bases). This TCR came from a human donor with melanoma. The CDR3 DNA reads as TGTGCCAGCAGTTACGCGGCAGGGGTTGGCTACACCTTC. It translates to CASSYAAGVGYTF.